This is a list of T cell receptor beta chains from one sample in a study of naive and memory T cell subsets. TCRdb analysed the 5' RACE reads with MiXCR anew, one entry per CDR3 protein. The table shows approximately 30,000 distinct CDR3 sequences, with approximately 15% occurring only once. Receptors originate from a female donor in good health. The conserved cysteine and the conserved F or W are not part of the CDR3 here. The order of the fields is V gene, clone size, J gene, CDR3 protein. Clone size is given for some rows only: seen once, a few or many times, or a class if the clone is expanded.

v_gene: TRBV5-1
abundance: many
j_gene: TRBJ2-7
CDR3aa: ASSRQGPSAYEQY

v_gene: TRBV11-2
abundance: few
j_gene: TRBJ2-5
CDR3aa: ATGMRGGETQY

v_gene: TRBV9
abundance: many
j_gene: TRBJ1-5
CDR3aa: ASSGHKGNQPQH

v_gene: TRBV20-1
abundance: .
j_gene: TRBJ2-1
CDR3aa: SARTGGNEQF

v_gene: TRBV20-1
abundance: medium-sized
j_gene: TRBJ1-1
CDR3aa: SAPPLGGTSAF

v_gene: TRBV29-1
abundance: medium-sized
j_gene: TRBJ2-3
CDR3aa: SLEGTSTDTQY

v_gene: TRBV15
abundance: .
j_gene: TRBJ2-7
CDR3aa: ATSRDNGGEQY

v_gene: TRBV6-1
abundance: .
j_gene: TRBJ1-1
CDR3aa: ASSEEGRARTEAF

v_gene: TRBV5-5
abundance: many
j_gene: TRBJ2-3
CDR3aa: ASSSGPSSTDTQY

v_gene: TRBV2
abundance: .
j_gene: TRBJ2-2
CDR3aa: ASRDGDTNTGELF